The present T cell receptor beta chain was sequenced within a study of pediatric ulcerative colitis. Study observations and caveats: Substantially fewer templates came from a couple of patients' blood samples.

For this clone: Its specificity is unknown.

Clones were read by immunoSEQ multiplex PCR, and TCRdb kept only the in-frame ones, dropping some. The sample lists about 64,000 clones, 86% occurring once. The ends were cut back, 4 bases at V and 3 bases at J, with 19 bases in the middle. The germline CDR1 and CDR2 sequences are SGDLS and YYNGEE. There are 16 residues in the CDR3. Input material: blood. The receptor comes from a boy younger than 18 with severe ulcerative colitis. V usage is TRBV9 and J usage is TRBJ1-2; D call uncertain. The CDR3 spells CASSPQERAKDYGYTF. The CDR3 nucleotides are TGTGCCAGCAGCCCTCAAGAGAGGGCCAAGGACTATGGCTACACCTTC.